One and the same sample provided the 2 T cell receptor beta chains below, sequenced in a study of T cell responses to AZD1222 COVID-19 vaccine. Using immunoSEQ multiplex PCR, the repertoire was profiled, and TCRdb retains in-frame clones only, with some absent. The table records about 66,000 clones, more than 75% of them present only once. The starting material was peripheral blood, obtained 28 days after the second dose of the MenACWY control vaccine. The receptors originated from an adult who received the MenACWY meningococcal vaccine as a control.

The J gene is TRBJ1-5, the V gene TRBV6-2 or TRBV6-3, with D unresolved. Per the germline V gene, CDR1 is MNHEY and CDR2 is SVGEGT. The CDR3 spans 12 residues. Trimming pared 5 bases from V and 5 bases from J, leaving 7 bases between. The CDR3, as DNA: TGTGCCAGCAGTAACCGGGATCAGCCCCAGCATTTT. Residues: CASSNRDQPQHF.

This clone was detected only once. This chain uses TRBV6-2 or TRBV6-3 with TRBJ1-2, with 8 bases identical to TRBD1. V shed 5 bases and J 3 bases; nucleotides not matched to a gene: 2. CDR1 and CDR2 from the germline V gene are MNHEY and SVGEGT. The CDR3 runs to 13 residues. CDR3 residues: CASSLDRDYGYTF. The CDR3 DNA sequence: TGTGCCAGCAGTCTGGACAGGGACTATGGCTACACCTTC.